Presented here are 32 T cell receptor beta chains from one specimen sequenced in a study of multiple sclerosis patients with progressive multifocal leukoencephalopathy. Profiling relied on immunoSEQ multiplex PCR, and the TCRdb table lists in-frame clones only, not all of them. The sample consists of some 31,000 clones, about 90% of them appearing once. As to time point: time of PML onset. This specimen was PBMCs, taken from a patient treated with natalizumab. The source is a human donor with progressive multifocal leukoencephalopathy.

This chain joins TRBV10-3 and TRBJ2-3, with D possibly being TRBD2 (5 bases). Germline V CDR1 and CDR2: ENHRY, SYGVKD. Trimming left V 4 bases short and J 1 base short, with 12 bases between. The CDR3 is 15 amino acids. CDR3 loop: CAISAGAGGTDTQYF. CDR3 in DNA: TGTGCCATCAGTGCCGGTGCGGGCGGCACAGATACGCAGTATTTT.

This clone occurred a few times. This chain uses TRBV18 with TRBJ2-1, with TRBD2 matching over 14 bases. The germline V gene has CDR1 KGHSH and CDR2 LQKENI. There are 15 residues in the CDR3. Trimming cost V 6 bases and J 10 bases; bases outside gene matches: 8. The chain's CDR3 is CASSEGTSGSREQFF. The DNA of the CDR3 is TGTGCCAGCTCCGAAGGGACTAGCGGGAGTCGGGAGCAGTTCTTC.

For the CDR3, the DNA is TGTGCCAGCTCACCAAGCGGGACAGAGACCTACGAGCAGTACTTC. Protein: CASSPSGTETYEQYF. The chain carries TRBV18 and TRBJ2-5, with D possibly called TRBD1 or TRBD2 (7 bases each). The J call is doubtful: the DNA matches TRBJ2-7 better. Germline V gene lookup returns CDR1 KGHSH and CDR2 LQKENI. The CDR3 runs 15 residues.

The chain uses TRBV6-5 and TRBJ1-2, with D unclear. Germline-derived CDR1 and CDR2 are MNHEY and SVGAGI. The CDR3 runs 12 residues. Trimming removed 5 bases from V and 0 bases from J, with 4 bases in between. CDR3 DNA sequence: TGTGCCAGCAGTGGGACTAACTATGGCTACACCTTC. This translates into CASSGTNYGYTF.

In nucleotides, the CDR3 is TGTGCCAGCCACTTAGGGGGCTCCTACAATGAGCAGTTCTTC. Its translation: CASHLGGSYNEQFF. The rearrangement uses TRBV2 and TRBJ2-1; possibly TRBD1 for D (6 bases). This CDR3 is built from 14 residues. The germline gives CDR1 SNHLY, CDR2 FYNNEI. V lost 8 bases and J lost 0, with 11 bases in between.

The chain links TRBV6-1 to TRBJ2-7; the match to TRBD2 covers 9 bases. The length of the CDR3 is 13 residues. Germline V gives CDR1 MNHNS, CDR2 SASEGT. V lost 5 bases and J lost 6; bases outside the gene matches: 5. In nucleotides, the CDR3 is TGTGCCAGCAGTCGGGGGACTAGCTTCGAGCAGTACTTC. Translating gives CASSRGTSFEQYF.

This chain connects TRBV18 to TRBJ2-2, with a weak D call TRBD2 (5 bases). CDR1 and CDR2 (germline): KGHSH, LQKENI. V gave up 1 base and J gave up 7 bases, with 13 bases separating them. The CDR3 runs 15 residues. CDR3 coding DNA: TGTGCCAGCTCACCACAGGCCGGGGTGATCGGGGAGCTGTTTTTT. Encoded protein: CASSPQAGVIGELFF.

Points on this clone: Germline is not matched at one junction end, which may reflect a read error. J is TRBJ2-3 and V is TRBV6-4, with TRBD2 matching over 10 bases. CDR1 MRHNA and CDR2 SNTAGT come from the germline V gene. The CDR3 consists of 15 residues. The CDR3 DNA is TGTGCCGGCAGTGTGGCTAGCGGGAGCGCAGATACGCAGTATTTT. This translates into CAGSVASGSADTQYF.

The chain employs TRBV7-2 and TRBJ2-1; D is perhaps TRBD2 (5 bases). In germline, CDR1 is SGHTA, CDR2 FQGNSA. Trimming removed 6 bases from V and 9 bases from J, with 15 bases in between. The CDR3 runs 13 residues. Written as DNA, the CDR3 is TGTGCCAGCAGTTTCATTCGCGGAGGTGAGCAGTTCTTC. This sequence encodes CASSFIRGGEQFF.

J is TRBJ2-7 and V is TRBV2; 9 positions match TRBD1. J gave up 5 bases and V 7 bases, and 6 bases lay outside the gene matches. The CDR3 contains 13 residues. Germline assignment: CDR1 SNHLY and CDR2 FYNNEI. CDR3 in amino acids: CASTGQGGNEQYF. The DNA for the CDR3 is TGTGCCAGCACGGGACAGGGAGGTAACGAGCAGTACTTC.

The chain joins TRBV9 to TRBJ2-2; 7 nucleotides align to TRBD1. The CDR3 sequence is 15 residues long. Germline values: CDR1 SGDLS, CDR2 YYNGEE. V lost 3 bases and J lost 1; bases outside the gene matches: 3. The DNA for the CDR3 is TGTGCCAGCAGCGCCCGGACAGGGAACACCGGGGAGCTGTTTTTT. The encoded protein is CASSARTGNTGELFF.

This chain links TRBV28 with TRBJ1-1; D is unclear. V lost 2 bases and J lost 5, with 15 bases in between. Germline CDR1 reads MDHEN; CDR2 reads SYDVKM. The CDR3 runs to 15 residues. CDR3 in amino acids: CASSLGSGFRTEAFF. In DNA form, the CDR3 reads TGTGCCAGCAGTTTAGGCTCAGGTTTTAGAACTGAAGCTTTCTTT.

The chain links TRBV25-1 to TRBJ1-1; D is perhaps TRBD1 (6 bases). The CDR3 has 14 amino acids. Between the trimmed V and J ends, which lost 4 bases and 3 bases, there was a span of 12 bases. The V gene's germline CDR1 is MGHDK and CDR2 SYGVNS. CDR3 protein: CASSAQDRHTEAFF. The CDR3 nucleotides are TGTGCCAGCAGTGCCCAAGACAGGCACACTGAAGCTTTCTTT.

The chain uses TRBV7-9 and TRBJ2-1; 7 bases are shared with TRBD2. Germline CDR1 SEHNR, CDR2 FQNEAQ (reference sequence). Trimming cost V 4 bases and J 2 bases; bases outside gene matches: 5. The CDR3 is 15 amino acids. This CDR3 is CASSSAGSAYNEQFF. The CDR3 region has the DNA TGTGCCAGCAGCTCAGCGGGATCCGCCTACAATGAGCAGTTCTTC.

The rearrangement links TRBV5-4 to TRBJ2-4; D call uncertain. CDR3 length: 13 amino acids. Trimming removed 4 bases at V and 14 bases at J, with 19 bases between. Germline CDR1 and CDR2: SGHNT and YYREEE (reference sequence). This CDR3 is CASSPGDIGKEYF. CDR3 sequence (DNA): TGTGCCAGCAGCCCTGGAGATATTGGGAAGGAGTACTTC.

The rearrangement uses TRBV28 and TRBJ1-4, with 12 bases that match TRBD1. The germline CDR1 and CDR2 sequences are MDHEN and SYDVKM. The V segment lost 5 bases and the J segment 8 bases; nucleotides outside the gene matches: 12. This CDR3 region has 17 residues. CDR3 amino acids: CASSTGTGGNSGEKLFF. The CDR3 region has the DNA TGTGCCAGCAGTACCGGGACAGGGGGCAATAGTGGCGAAAAACTGTTTTTT.

The chain carries TRBV6-1 and TRBJ1-1, with TRBD1 as a possible D gene (5 bases). V was clipped by 0 bases and J by 6 bases, with 11 bases between them. The CDR3 loop spans 14 amino acids. Germline CDR1 and CDR2: MNHNS and SASEGT. CDR3 sequence reads: CASSEALRQPEAFF. In DNA, the CDR3 is TGTGCCAGCAGTGAAGCTTTACGACAGCCTGAAGCTTTCTTT.

The chain recombines TRBV27 with TRBJ2-7; D is possibly TRBD1 (6 bases). Per germline, CDR1 MNHEY and CDR2 SMNVEV (reference sequence). V was shortened by 8 bases and J by 2 bases, with 19 bases between the two germline ends. This CDR3 is 15 amino acids long. CDR3 region: CASRVGWDTAYEQYF. The CDR3 nucleotides are TGTGCCAGCCGAGTTGGCTGGGACACTGCCTACGAGCAGTACTTC.

V is TRBV10-3 and J is TRBJ1-5; 7 bases are a match to TRBD1. The CDR3 has 14 amino acids. Germline V lookup: CDR1 ENHRY, CDR2 SYGVKD. V lost 6 bases and J lost 3; bases outside the gene matches: 5. Here the CDR3 DNA reads TGTGCCATCAGCTCAGGGGGGCCCAATCAGCCCCAGCATTTT. Residues: CAISSGGPNQPQHF.

This sequence joins TRBV5-1 and TRBJ1-1; 8 bases are a match to TRBD1. This CDR3 comprises 16 residues. Germline V gene data show CDR1 as SGHRS and CDR2 as YFSETQ. With V trimmed by 1 base and J by 0 bases, 5 bases remained unmatched. CDR3 in amino acids: CASSLQPGGMNTEAFF. The DNA of the CDR3 is TGCGCCAGCAGCTTGCAGCCAGGGGGCATGAACACTGAAGCTTTCTTT. Supplemented by reference TRBV5-1 and TRBJ1-1, the full variable domain reads KAGVTQTPRYLIKTRGQQVTLSCSPISGHRSVSWYQQTPGQGLQFLFEYFSETQRNKGNFPGRFSGRQFSNSRSEMNVSTLELGDSALYLCASSLQPGGMNTEAFFGQGTRLTVV.

V is TRBV7-2 and J is TRBJ2-7; possibly TRBD1 for D (5 bases). Trimming stripped 5 bases from V and 1 base from J, with 15 bases between. CDR3 length equals 15 residues. Germline loops: CDR1 SGHTA, CDR2 FQGNSA. CDR3 nucleotides: TGTGCCAGCAGCACTCAGGGTGATTGGTCCTACGAGCAGTACTTC. Translation gives CASSTQGDWSYEQYF.

The chain has TRBV9 and TRBJ2-1; 7 bases map to TRBD2. The CDR3 spans 15 residues. The J segment lost 0 bases and the V segment lost 4 bases, leaving 4 bases of the junction unmatched. Germline values: CDR1 SGDLS, CDR2 YYNGEE. The CDR3 here is CASSKAGSSYNEQFF. The CDR3 nucleotides are TGTGCCAGCAGCAAAGCGGGGAGCTCCTACAATGAGCAGTTCTTC. The whole variable domain, remainder taken from reference TRBV9 and TRBJ2-1, is DSGVTQTPKHLITATGQRVTLRCSPRSGDLSVYWYQQSLDQGLQFLIQYYNGEERAKGNILERFSAQQFPDLHSELNLSSLELGDSALYFCASSKAGSSYNEQFFGPGTRLTVL.

The chain joins TRBV7-8 to TRBJ2-5, with D perhaps matching TRBD1 or TRBD2 (7 bases each). The DNA end lines up better with TRBJ2-7; the J call may be wrong. From germline, CDR1 is SGHVS and CDR2 FQNEAQ. The CDR3 consists of 14 residues. This CDR3 is CASSFQGGSYEQYF. CDR3 coding DNA: TGTGCCAGCAGCTTCCAGGGGGGGTCCTACGAGCAGTACTTC.

A remark on this clone: Within the sample, other DNA sequences also encode this same CDR3. V usage is TRBV2 and J usage is TRBJ1-3, with a tentative D call TRBD1 (6 bases). V lost 6 bases, J lost 4 bases, and 19 bases lay in between. This CDR3 spans 16 amino acids. Germline V gene data show CDR1 as SNHLY and CDR2 as FYNNEI. CDR3 in DNA: TGTGCCAGCAGGGGTCGGGGGGCGACGTACGGAAACACCATATATTTT. Amino acids: CASRGRGATYGNTIYF.

The chain is built from TRBV6-5 and TRBJ1-5; D is unclear. V gave up 0 bases and J gave up 5 bases, with 8 bases separating them. The CDR3 length is 14 residues. Germline V gene sequence: CDR1 MNHEY, CDR2 SVGAGI. CDR3 sequence: CASSYSSGDQPQHF. CDR3 in DNA: TGTGCCAGCAGTTACTCGAGCGGGGATCAGCCCCAGCATTTT.

The V call is TRBV7-6, the J call TRBJ2-7, with D perhaps TRBD2 (5 bases). The V end lost 1 base, the J end lost 7 bases, and 14 bases lay between the germline ends. CDR1 and CDR2 from the germline V gene are SGHVS and FNYEAQ. The CDR3 is 14 amino acids. CDR3 sequence reads: CASSLGGLAGEQYF. The CDR3 DNA reads as TGTGCCAGCAGCTTAGGTGGTCTAGCCGGGGAGCAGTACTTC.

This clone was detected once. The V gene is TRBV27, the J gene TRBJ1-1; the match to TRBD1 covers 8 bases. In germline, CDR1 is MNHEY, CDR2 SMNVEV (reference sequence). CDR3 length: 16 amino acids. V lost 0 bases to trimming and J lost 0 bases; unmatched junction nucleotides: 3. CDR3 DNA: TGTGCCAGCAGTTTATCTGGGACAGGCATGAACACTGAAGCTTTCTTT. Protein: CASSLSGTGMNTEAFF.

The V call is TRBV19, the J call TRBJ1-2; 9 bases agree with TRBD1. Germline trimming cut 3 bases from V and 1 base from J; bases unmatched to any gene: 3. The CDR3 extends over 15 amino acids. Looked up from germline, CDR1 is LNHDA and CDR2 is SQIVND (reference sequence). The CDR3 sequence is CASSILDRGNYGYTF. As DNA, the CDR3 is TGTGCCAGTAGTATTTTGGACAGGGGTAACTATGGCTACACCTTC.

The rearrangement uses TRBV25-1 and TRBJ2-3; 13 positions agree with TRBD2. The trim removed 4 bases at V and 4 bases at J, leaving 5 bases unmatched. The germline gives CDR1 MGHDK, CDR2 SYGVNS. The CDR3 runs to 16 residues. CDR3 DNA: TGTGCCAGCAGTGGCGGACTAGCGGGAGTTTCAGATACGCAGTATTTT. Encoded protein: CASSGGLAGVSDTQYF.

The rearrangement joins TRBV30 to TRBJ1-6; D ambiguous. In germline, CDR1 is GTSNPN, CDR2 SVGIG (reference sequence). CDR3 length equals 14 residues. The V gene lost 0 bases and the J gene lost 10 bases, with 13 bases spanning the gap. The CDR3 DNA reads TGTGCCTGGAGTGTCAGCGGGTTTAGGTCACCCCTCCACTTT. Translated: CAWSVSGFRSPLHF.

The chain is built from TRBV5-1 and TRBJ1-4, with unresolved D. Trimming took off 2 bases at V and 5 bases at J, with 10 bases between the two ends. This CDR3 has 14 residues. The V gene's germline CDR1 is SGHRS and CDR2 YFSETQ. The CDR3 here is CASSFGSINEKLFF. The CDR3 DNA is TGCGCCAGCAGCTTTGGGTCGATCAATGAAAAACTGTTTTTT. The complete variable domain, with remaining parts taken from reference TRBV5-1 and TRBJ1-4, reads KAGVTQTPRYLIKTRGQQVTLSCSPISGHRSVSWYQQTPGQGLQFLFEYFSETQRNKGNFPGRFSGRQFSNSRSEMNVSTLELGDSALYLCASSFGSINEKLFFGSGTQLSVL.

This chain uses TRBV29-1 with TRBJ2-1; the D gene is possibly TRBD2 (6 bases). The CDR3 contains 16 residues. Trimming took off 6 bases at V and 7 bases at J, with 25 bases between the two ends. Germline CDR1 is SQVTM and CDR2 is ANQGSEA. The CDR3 bases are TGCAGCGTCGGGTCGTCGTTCGGGAGAAACGGGAATGAGCAGTTCTTC. Its protein is CSVGSSFGRNGNEQFF.